These 2 T cell receptor beta chains came from one sample sequenced in a study of regulatory T cells in long-lasting Graves disease. The time point is: persistent/refractory GD, antithyroid drugs over 5 years with positive TRAb. There was RNA extracted from PBMCs, and the TCR library was made from it. Construction of the TCR beta libraries employed iRepertoire HTBI primers in conjunction with Arm-PCR of CDR3 regions. TCRdb itself ran the multiplex PCR reads through MiXCR, one entry per CDR3 protein. The table has 300,000 to 500,000 distinct CDR3 sequences, 20% seen once. Specimen: peripheral blood mononuclear cells (PBMCs), collected when the disease was refractory, from a patient treated with antithyroid drugs. The receptors derive from a female donor with Graves disease.

The gene calls are TRBV11-2 and TRBJ2-1; 11 bases fit TRBD2. This CDR3 is built from 16 residues. CDR1 and CDR2 from the germline V gene are SGHAT and FQNNGV. With V trimmed by 3 bases and J by 4 bases, 5 bases remained unmatched. The CDR3 here is CASSFLAGGPYNEQFF. As DNA, the CDR3 is TGTGCCAGCAGCTTCTTAGCGGGAGGGCCTTACAATGAGCAGTTCTTC.

This clonotype was recorded many times. The rearrangement links TRBV11-2 to TRBJ2-5, with D unresolved. CDR1 and CDR2 (germline): SGHAT, FQNNGV. This CDR3 comprises 13 residues. The germline V and J ends were trimmed by 5 bases and 6 bases, with 13 bases remaining between them. The CDR3 coding sequence is TGTGCCAGCAGCCCCAACCCCCTCCAGACCCAGTACTTC. Its protein is CASSPNPLQTQYF. Full variable domain (outside the CDR3, taken from reference TRBV11-2 and TRBJ2-5): EAGVAQSPRYKIIEKRQSVAFWCNPISGHATLYWYQQILGQGPKLLIQFQNNGVVDDSQLPKDRFSAERLKGVDSTLKIQPAKLEDSAVYLCASSPNPLQTQYFGPGTRLLVL.